Sequencing of this T cell receptor (beta chain) was carried out in a study of T cells in Graves' hyperthyroidism and ophthalmopathy. Study-wide results and caveats: Most thyroid clonotypes with frequency above 0.001 were detected in blood.

To note about this clonotype: What it recognizes is unknown.

Hyperthyroidism, newly diagnosed and lasting under 2 months, affected patients aged 18 to 65. Used for diagnoses were clinical symptoms, serum thyroxine and TRAb, thyroid ultrasound and orbital computed tomography. Extraction of PBMCs used 8.5 to 10 ml of fresh peripheral blood. Regions amplified from RNA transcripts were the TCR beta CDR3 regions. First-round RT-PCR with HTBI primers amplified the TCR CDR3 region. TCRdb redid the calling of the multiplex PCR reads with MiXCR, one entry per CDR3 protein. Among some 360,000 distinct CDR3 sequences listed, approximately 15% were seen once. Trimming took 3 bases from V and 6 from J; bases not matched to a gene: 6. This CDR3 has 15 residues. Germline CDR1 reads MGHRA; CDR2 reads YSYEKL.

The clonotype was recovered from a woman in her sixties or seventies with Graves' hyperthyroidism. Sequences were obtained from blood. The chain carries TRBV4-1 and TRBJ2-2; 8 bases line up with TRBD2. CDR3 in amino acids: CASSHLREVSGELFF. As DNA, the CDR3 is TGCGCCAGCAGCCATTTGCGGGAGGTCTCCGGGGAGCTGTTTTTT.